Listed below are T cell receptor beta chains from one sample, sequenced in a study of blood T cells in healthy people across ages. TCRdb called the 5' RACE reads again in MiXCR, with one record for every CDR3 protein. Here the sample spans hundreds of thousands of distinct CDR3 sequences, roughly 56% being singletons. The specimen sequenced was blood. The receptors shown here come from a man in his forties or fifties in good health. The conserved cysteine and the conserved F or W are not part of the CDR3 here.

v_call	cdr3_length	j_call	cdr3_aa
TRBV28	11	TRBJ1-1	ASSTGQGLGAF
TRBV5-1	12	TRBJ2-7	ASSSRRTLYEQY
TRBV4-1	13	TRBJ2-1	ASQLIAGGSNEQF
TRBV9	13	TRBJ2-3	ASSLQPLGTDTQY
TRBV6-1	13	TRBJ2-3	ASIRLAVSTDTQY
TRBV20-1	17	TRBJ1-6	SLQHSARLLSSYNSPLH
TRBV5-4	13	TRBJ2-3	ASSFYDRNTDTQY
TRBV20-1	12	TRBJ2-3	SAGTSGVLDTQY
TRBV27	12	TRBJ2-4	ASQISGAKNIQY
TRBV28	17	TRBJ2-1	ASSFLWLAGGLKTNQQF
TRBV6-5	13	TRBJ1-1	ASSYTSGGNTEAF
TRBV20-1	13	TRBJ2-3	SANVLAVGTDTQY
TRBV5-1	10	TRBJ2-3	ASSLEFDTQY
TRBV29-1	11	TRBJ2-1	STGDSLYNEQF
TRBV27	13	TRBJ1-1	ASKGTRAGNTEAF
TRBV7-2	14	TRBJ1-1	ASSLALGHLNTEAF
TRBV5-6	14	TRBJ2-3	ASSLNRGIFTDTQY
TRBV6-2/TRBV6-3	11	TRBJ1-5	ASGDANNQPQH
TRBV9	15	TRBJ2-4	ASSLGQPGQAKNIQY
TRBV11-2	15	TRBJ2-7	ASSLVAPGWRSYEQY
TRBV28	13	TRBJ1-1	ASSSTGTANTEAF
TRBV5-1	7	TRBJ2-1	ASSSREF
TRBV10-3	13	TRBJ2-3	AIRPRGLSTDTQY
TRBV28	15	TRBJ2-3	ASTHILSSSRGDTQY
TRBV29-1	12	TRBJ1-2	SVTAGTAYYGYT
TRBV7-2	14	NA	ASSFSSGTGGTEQY
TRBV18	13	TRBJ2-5	ASSPPYQGQETQY
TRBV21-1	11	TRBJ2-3	AGGGGVTDTQY
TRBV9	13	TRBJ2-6	ASSVAGPGANVLT
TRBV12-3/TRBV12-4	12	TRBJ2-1	ASSILTGNNEQF
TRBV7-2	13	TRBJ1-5	ASSLVVGQGQPQH
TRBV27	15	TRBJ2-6	ASSFQTRGLQANVLT
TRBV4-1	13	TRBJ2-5	ASSRTGTSGNEQY
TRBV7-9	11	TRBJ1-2	ASSVGQGHGYT
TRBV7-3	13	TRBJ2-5	ASSVSGRVQETQY
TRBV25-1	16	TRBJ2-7	ASSEYRGSGIVSYEQY
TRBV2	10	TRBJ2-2	ASSDWSGELF
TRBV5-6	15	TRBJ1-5	ASNLRRGEKYNQPQH
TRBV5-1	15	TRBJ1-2	ASSLGHAQGPYYGYT
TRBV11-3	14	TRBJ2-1	ASSLVAGRTYNEQF
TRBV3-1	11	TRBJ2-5	ASSQVGSGEQY
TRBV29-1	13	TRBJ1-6	SVRTGGGNNSPLH